These 4 T cell receptor beta chains share one sample of origin, sequenced in a study of Graves' ophthalmopathy and Graves' hyperthyroidism. RNA transcripts served as template for amplifying TCR beta CDR3 sequences. Amplification began with first-round RT-PCR using HTBI primers, then second-round multiplex PCR was performed. Via MiXCR, TCRdb re-called the multiplex PCR reads, giving one row per CDR3 protein. The data hold more than 550,000 distinct CDR3 sequences, with about two fifths observed a single time. The specimen sequenced was peripheral blood. These receptors came from an adult man with Graves' ophthalmopathy.

Note on this clonotype: A read error may be the cause here, since a much bigger clone is one base away. The chain joins TRBV2 to TRBJ2-7, with D tentatively TRBD2 (6 bases). The germline V gene has CDR1 SNHLY and CDR2 FYNNEI. This CDR3 spans 14 amino acids. Trimming shortened V by 6 bases and J by 5 bases, and 17 bases separated the two germline ends. This CDR3 is CASRGRKGPNEQYF. As DNA, the CDR3 is TGTGCCAGCAGGGGGAGGAAGGGCCCAAACGAGCAGTACTTC.

This clonotype has a count of ten or more. This sequence joins TRBV5-6 and TRBJ2-7; perhaps TRBD1 as D (6 bases). The CDR3 is made up of 14 amino acids. Looked up from germline, CDR1 is SGHDT and CDR2 is YYEEEE. Trimming cost V 2 bases and J 3 bases, with 12 bases left between them. The CDR3 nucleotides are TGTGCCAGCAGCTTTCAGGGGTTCGGCTACGAGCAGTACTTC. It codes for CASSFQGFGYEQYF.

In its sample, this clonotype was seen many times. This chain uses TRBV6-5 with TRBJ2-7; D might be TRBD1 (6 bases). CDR1 is MNHEY, CDR2 SVGAGI, per germline. This CDR3 has 14 residues. Trimming took 6 bases from V and 3 from J, leaving 15 bases between them. DNA for the CDR3: TGTGCCAGCAGGACCGGGACAACCGGCTACGAGCAGTACTTC. Amino acid sequence: CASRTGTTGYEQYF.

As to this clonotype: A read error may be the cause here, since a much bigger clone is one base away. This sequence joins TRBV5-1 and TRBJ1-3; the match to TRBD1 covers 7 bases. The V gene's germline CDR1 is SGHRS and CDR2 YFSETQ. This CDR3 comprises 16 residues. The DNA of the CDR3 is TGCGCCAGCGGCTTGGCTGGGGACAGATATGGAAACACCATATATTTT. Its translation is CASGLAGDRYGNTIYF.